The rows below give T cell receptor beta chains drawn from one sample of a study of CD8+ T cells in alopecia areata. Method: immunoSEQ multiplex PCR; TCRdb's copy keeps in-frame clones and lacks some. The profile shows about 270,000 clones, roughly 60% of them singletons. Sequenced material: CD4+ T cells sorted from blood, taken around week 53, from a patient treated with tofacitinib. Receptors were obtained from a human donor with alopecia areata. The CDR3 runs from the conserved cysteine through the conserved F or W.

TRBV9 CASSVARQGGYTF
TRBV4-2 CASSTQTVTNTGELFF
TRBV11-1 CASRKRQGADGANVLTF
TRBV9 CASSPRGGETQYF
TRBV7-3 CASSFTGHLTDTQYF
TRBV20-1 CSAERTVEQYF
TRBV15 CATSTRDRWFEQYF
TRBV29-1 CSITTTDTQYF
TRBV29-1 CSEQRTSGGNEQFF
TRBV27 CASSLSGRDQPQHF
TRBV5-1 CASSSLVGGIYNEQFF
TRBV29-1 CSVVGAFASADRFF
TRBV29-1 CSAGLAGAAPVEQFF
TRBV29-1 CSGGQHQETQYF
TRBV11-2 CASSSGLAVTSDTQYF
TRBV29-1 CSVMPGSYEQYF
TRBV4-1 CASSQDPSGANVLTF
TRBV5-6 CASSLSASRPTDTQYF
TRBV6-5 CASSYSTPGGEQFF
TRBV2 CASSEGRAVAARGPVELFF